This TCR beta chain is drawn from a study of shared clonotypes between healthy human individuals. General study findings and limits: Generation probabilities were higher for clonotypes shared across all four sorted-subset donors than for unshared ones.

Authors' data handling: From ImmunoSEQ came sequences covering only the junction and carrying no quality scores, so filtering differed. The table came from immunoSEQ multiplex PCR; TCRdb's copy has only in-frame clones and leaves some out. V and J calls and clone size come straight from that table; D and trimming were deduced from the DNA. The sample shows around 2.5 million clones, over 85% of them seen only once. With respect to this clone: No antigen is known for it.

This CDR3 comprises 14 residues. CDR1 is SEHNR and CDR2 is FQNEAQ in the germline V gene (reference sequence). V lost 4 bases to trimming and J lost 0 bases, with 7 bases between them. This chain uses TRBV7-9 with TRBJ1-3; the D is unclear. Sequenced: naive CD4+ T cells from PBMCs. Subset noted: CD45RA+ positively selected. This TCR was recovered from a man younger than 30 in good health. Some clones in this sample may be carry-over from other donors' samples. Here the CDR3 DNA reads TGTGCCAGCAGCTCAACCGACTCTGGAAACACCATATATTTT. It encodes CASSSTDSGNTIYF.